This TCR beta chain emerged from a study of CD8 T cells in Susac syndrome. CD8+ and CD4+ T cells taken from blood had their TCR beta sequenced. Through negative isolation, CD4+ and CD8+ T cells were obtained, while TEMRA cells were enriched using FACS. Trimming took off 1 base at V and 0 bases at J, with 6 bases between the two ends. Germline CDR1 SGHTA, CDR2 FQGTGA. This CDR3 has 15 amino acids. RNA amounts of roughly 0.45 to 1 ug underwent reverse transcription with random hexamers. Amplification of TCR beta CDR3 was carried out by immunoSEQ multiplex PCR, which covered 54 Vbeta and 13 Jbeta segments. TCRdb passed the immunoSEQ multiplex PCR reads through MiXCR, listing each CDR3 protein once. The profile shows roughly 120,000 distinct CDR3 sequences, approximately 93% of them singletons.

This rearrangement joins TRBV7-3 to TRBJ1-4, with D uncertain. The TCR originated in a human donor with multiple sclerosis. Material: CD8+ T cells from PBMCs. This chain's CDR3 is CASSLNGATNEKLFF. CDR3 nucleotides: TGTGCCAGCAGCTTAAATGGGGCAACTAATGAAAAACTGTTTTTT.